Listed below are T cell receptor beta chains from one sample, sequenced in a study of T-cell memory formation after mild COVID-19. MiXCR, applied by TCRdb to the 5' RACE reads, yields one record per CDR3 protein. The sample includes hundreds of thousands of distinct CDR3 sequences, roughly a fifth of them seen just once. Input material: PBMCs or a T cell subset sorted from them (not recorded which). These receptor sequences come from a man younger than 30 who had mild COVID-19 (a few samples of this study predate the infection). Cell type and time point are not known. CDR3s include the opening cysteine and the closing phenylalanine or tryptophan. D genes are given only for firm matches. Where a row states a size, it is once, few, many or the class of an expanded clone; other rows omit it.

cdr3_nt: TGTGCCACCAGCAGAGGTCGGACAGGGAACCAAGAGACCCAGTACTTC
cdr3_aa: CATSRGRTGNQETQYF
v_call: TRBV15
clone_size: -
j_call: TRBJ2-5
d_call: TRBD1

cdr3_nt: TGTGCCAGCAAGCCAGCAGACTATGGCTACACCTTC
cdr3_aa: CASKPADYGYTF
v_call: TRBV9
clone_size: few
j_call: TRBJ1-2
d_call: -

cdr3_nt: TGTGCCAGCAGCGACCGGGACAGGGTAGAGACCCAGTACTTC
cdr3_aa: CASSDRDRVETQYF
v_call: TRBV7-9
clone_size: -
j_call: TRBJ2-5
d_call: TRBD1

cdr3_nt: TGCGCCAGCAGTTTGGGGTACGAGACCCAGTACTTC
cdr3_aa: CASSLGYETQYF
v_call: TRBV5-1
clone_size: many
j_call: TRBJ2-5
d_call: -

cdr3_nt: TGCGCCAGCAGCTCAGGGGTTAGCGAAATTGACTATGGCTACACCTTC
cdr3_aa: CASSSGVSEIDYGYTF
v_call: TRBV5-1
clone_size: few
j_call: TRBJ1-2
d_call: -

cdr3_nt: TGTGCCACCAGTGATTTGGAGGACAGGGGAACCGGGGAGCTGTTTTTT
cdr3_aa: CATSDLEDRGTGELFF
v_call: TRBV24-1
clone_size: few
j_call: TRBJ2-2
d_call: TRBD1

cdr3_nt: TGCGCCAGCAGCCAAGCGACTAGCGGGGCGGGAGATACGCAGTATTTT
cdr3_aa: CASSQATSGAGDTQYF
v_call: TRBV4-3
clone_size: -
j_call: TRBJ2-3
d_call: TRBD2

cdr3_nt: TGTGCCAGCACCTCTGCTGGGGGACCTCTGTACGAGCAGTACTTC
cdr3_aa: CASTSAGGPLYEQYF
v_call: TRBV7-9
clone_size: once
j_call: TRBJ2-7
d_call: -

cdr3_nt: TGTGCCAGCGGGTTAGTTGGCCTCTATGGCTACACCTTC
cdr3_aa: CASGLVGLYGYTF
v_call: TRBV27
clone_size: -
j_call: TRBJ1-2
d_call: -

cdr3_nt: TGTGCCAGCATCCAAGGCGGGAAAATTAACTATGGCTACACCTTC
cdr3_aa: CASIQGGKINYGYTF
v_call: TRBV12-3/TRBV12-4
clone_size: -
j_call: TRBJ1-2
d_call: -

cdr3_nt: TGTGCCAGCAGTTACTCGACCGTGGACAGCGTGACTGAAGCTTTCTTT
cdr3_aa: CASSYSTVDSVTEAFF
v_call: TRBV6-2/TRBV6-3
clone_size: -
j_call: TRBJ1-1
d_call: -

cdr3_nt: TGTGCCAGCAGCCAAGAGGGTAGGGGCGCCGAAAACACCATATATTTT
cdr3_aa: CASSQEGRGAENTIYF
v_call: TRBV3-2
clone_size: many
j_call: TRBJ1-3
d_call: -

cdr3_nt: TGTGCCAGCAGCTCGAAACAGGGGAACACTGAAGCTTTCTTT
cdr3_aa: CASSSKQGNTEAFF
v_call: TRBV7-9
clone_size: -
j_call: TRBJ1-1
d_call: -

cdr3_nt: TGTGCCAGCAGCGCGACTAGCGGCACAGATACGCAGTATTTT
cdr3_aa: CASSATSGTDTQYF
v_call: TRBV9
clone_size: -
j_call: TRBJ2-3
d_call: TRBD2

cdr3_nt: TGTGCCAGCAGCTTACAGGGGATTAGCAATCAGCCCCAGCATTTT
cdr3_aa: CASSLQGISNQPQHF
v_call: TRBV7-8
clone_size: few
j_call: TRBJ1-5
d_call: -

cdr3_nt: TGCGCCAGCAGAACGGACAGTATCTATGGCTACACCTTC
cdr3_aa: CASRTDSIYGYTF
v_call: TRBV5-1
clone_size: -
j_call: TRBJ1-2
d_call: -

cdr3_nt: TGTGCCAGCAGTACATCAGGGGTCTATGGCTACACCTTC
cdr3_aa: CASSTSGVYGYTF
v_call: TRBV6-6
clone_size: -
j_call: TRBJ1-2
d_call: -